The next 20 T cell receptor beta chains were all read from a single sample in a study of post-analysis software for immune sequencing data. Their specific antigens are unknown. Unique molecular identifiers featured in each of the TCR beta cDNA libraries. TCRdb called the PCR reads again in MiXCR, with one record for every CDR3 protein. The table includes roughly 410,000 distinct CDR3 sequences, roughly 38% detected once. Study findings and constraints: When patients were compared with controls, a handful of TRBV segments were more frequent, TRBV5-6, TRBV5-1 and TRBV20-1 among them.

The source material was blood. The receptors were gathered from a girl aged 10 to 17 with multiple sclerosis.

The gene calls are TRBV30 and TRBJ1-5; D gene ambiguous. The CDR3 is 14 residues long. V lost 2 bases to trimming and J lost 3 bases, with 11 bases between them. From germline, CDR1 is GTSNPN and CDR2 SVGIG (reference sequence). CDR3 sequence: CAWSSGGPNQPQHF. CDR3 in DNA: TGTGCCTGGAGTTCCGGAGGCCCCAATCAGCCCCAGCATTTT.

This chain joins TRBV12-3 or TRBV12-4 and TRBJ2-1, with 11 nucleotides matching TRBD2. This CDR3 is built from 14 residues. The V segment lost 3 bases and the J segment 9 bases; nucleotides outside the gene matches: 4. The CDR3 reads CASSLLAGGIEQFF. The CDR3, as DNA: TGTGCCAGCAGTTTGCTAGCGGGGGGAATTGAGCAGTTCTTC.

This clonotype was observed a handful of times. The V and J genes are TRBV10-3 and TRBJ2-5; the match to TRBD1 covers 8 bases. The DNA matches TRBJ2-7 better at its end, which makes the J call doubtful. The CDR3 spans 14 residues. CDR1 is ENHRY, CDR2 SYGVKD, per germline. CDR3 sequence (DNA): TGTGCCATCAGTCTAAGACAGGGGCGCGACGAGCAGTACTTC. Its translation: CAISLRQGRDEQYF.

This chain connects TRBV30 to TRBJ1-5; D is uncertain. This CDR3 has 14 amino acids. Germline V gives CDR1 GTSNPN, CDR2 SVGIG (reference sequence). V lost 3 bases to trimming and J lost 6 bases, with 15 bases between them. CDR3 nucleotide sequence: TGTGCCTGGAGCCGGGGAGCATTGGGTCAGCCCCAGCATTTT. It encodes CAWSRGALGQPQHF.

This clonotype was seen only a few times. V usage is TRBV4-2 and J usage is TRBJ1-6; 8 nucleotides match TRBD1. CDR3 length equals 16 residues. J gave up 10 bases and V 2 bases, and 10 bases lay outside the gene matches. CDR1 and CDR2 from the germline V gene are LGHNA and YNFKEQ. CDR3 in DNA: TGTGCCAGCAGCCAACCCGCGGAAGGACAGGGATCACCCCTCCACTTT. Its translation is CASSQPAEGQGSPLHF.

This rearrangement joins TRBV4-3 to TRBJ2-4, with D maybe TRBD2 (5 bases). Germline-derived CDR1 and CDR2 are LGHNA and YSLEER. CDR3 size: 15 residues. Trimming removed 0 bases from V and 7 bases from J, with 13 bases in between. CDR3 DNA: TGCGCCAGCAGCCAAGATGCGGAGGCAAGGAACATTCAGTACTTC. Protein product: CASSQDAEARNIQYF.

V gene TRBV28 combines with J gene TRBJ1-2, with 8 bases that match TRBD1. Looked up from germline, CDR1 is MDHEN and CDR2 is SYDVKM. The length of the CDR3 is 12 residues. V lost 6 bases, J lost 6 bases, and 3 bases stayed unmatched. CDR3 loop: CASRRTGHGYTF. CDR3 DNA sequence: TGTGCCAGCAGGAGGACAGGGCATGGCTACACCTTC.

The V gene is TRBV12-3 or TRBV12-4, the J gene TRBJ1-5, with D tentatively TRBD1 (5 bases). V lost 0 bases and J lost 9, with 12 bases in between. The CDR3 has 14 amino acids. The CDR3 here is CASSLAMRGRPQHF. CDR3 nucleotide sequence: TGTGCCAGCAGTTTAGCGATGAGGGGTCGGCCCCAGCATTTT.

This clonotype came up many times. At one end, the junction sequence differs from germline, possibly due to a read error. The gene calls are TRBV7-8 and TRBJ2-1, with D hard to call. CDR3 length: 12 residues. From germline, CDR1 is SGHVS and CDR2 FQNEAQ. The CDR3: CASSIAHNEQFF. The CDR3 DNA reads as TGTGCCAGCAGCATAGCACACAATGAGCAGTTCTTC.

This clonotype was seen only once. The chain recombines TRBV6-2 or TRBV6-3 with TRBJ2-1; D gene uncertain. The CDR3 totals 15 residues. V gave up 5 bases and J gave up 2 bases, with 13 bases separating them. Germline V CDR1 and CDR2: MNHEY, SVGEGT. In DNA form, the CDR3 reads TGTGCCAGCAGTCAACACCCTCAACCCTACAATGAGCAGTTCTTC. Translating gives CASSQHPQPYNEQFF.

The CDR3 region is CASSRGGVNTGELFF. The CDR3, as DNA: TGTGCCAGCAGCCGCGGGGGGGTGAACACCGGGGAGCTGTTTTTT. The J gene is TRBJ2-2, the V gene TRBV6-5, with 9 bases fitting TRBD2. Germline loops: CDR1 MNHEY, CDR2 SVGAGI. The V gene end was trimmed by 6 bases and the J gene end by 1 base; junction bases not matched to a gene: 3. The CDR3 sequence is 15 residues long.

V is TRBV6-1 and J is TRBJ2-3, with D perhaps matching TRBD2 (6 bases). The CDR3 sequence is 19 residues long. Germline CDR1 is MNHNS and CDR2 is SASEGT. With 5 bases removed from V and 3 bases from J, the gap between germline ends came to 27 bases. CDR3 sequence (DNA): TGTGCCAGCAGTCTCAAGAGGTTCGGGGGACCGGATGGTACAGATACGCAGTATTTT. Its translation is CASSLKRFGGPDGTDTQYF.

This clonotype was recorded a few times. The CDR3 coding sequence is TGCAGTGCTATCCCTCCCGACGGGGCAACCCTCCACTTT. Encoded protein: CSAIPPDGATLHF. This chain links TRBV20-1 with TRBJ1-6; perhaps TRBD1 as D (5 bases). Between the trimmed V and J ends, which lost 4 bases and 14 bases, there was a span of 18 bases. The CDR3 contains 13 residues. Looked up from germline, CDR1 is DFQATT and CDR2 is SNEGSKA (reference sequence).

This clonotype was picked up a small number of times. The rearrangement links TRBV4-2 to TRBJ2-5, with 10 nucleotides matching TRBD1. The J call is uncertain, as TRBJ2-7 better fits the DNA end. From germline, CDR1 is LGHNA and CDR2 YNFKEQ. CDR3 length equals 15 residues. The CDR3 reads CASGYLGQGRLEQYF. CDR3 nucleotide sequence: TGTGCCAGCGGATACTTGGGACAGGGGAGACTCGAGCAGTACTTC.

This clonotype was counted between two and nine times. The genes are TRBV2 and TRBJ2-5; 7 nucleotides agree with TRBD1. J gave up 2 bases and V 4 bases, and 10 bases lay outside the gene matches. Germline V lookup: CDR1 SNHLY, CDR2 FYNNEI. The CDR3 extends over 16 amino acids. CDR3 bases: TGTGCCAGCAGTGCAAAGGGTGCAGGGGGACAAGAGACCCAGTACTTC. It codes for CASSAKGAGGQETQYF. Together with reference TRBV2 and TRBJ2-5, the CDR3 gives the full variable domain: EPEVTQTPSHQVTQMGQEVILRCVPISNHLYFYWYRQILGQKVEFLVSFYNNEISEKSEIFDDQFSVERPDGSNFTLKIRSTKLEDSAMYFCASSAKGAGGQETQYFGPGTRLLVL.

This clonotype was seen a few times. As DNA, the CDR3 is TGCGCCAGCAGCTTGAGACAGGGCTTAGAGACCCAGTACTTC. Protein product: CASSLRQGLETQYF. The chain joins TRBV5-1 to TRBJ2-5, with TRBD1 matching over 7 bases. Germline trimming cut 1 base from V and 4 bases from J; bases unmatched to any gene: 4. Germline V lookup: CDR1 SGHRS, CDR2 YFSETQ. The CDR3 is 14 amino acids.

This chain uses TRBV20-1 with TRBJ2-4, with a possible D match to TRBD1 (6 bases). The CDR3 runs 14 residues. V was trimmed by 6 bases and J by 0 bases, leaving 12 bases between them. The germline CDR1 and CDR2 sequences are DFQATT and SNEGSKA (reference sequence). CDR3 DNA sequence: TGCAGTGCCAACACAGGGTCAGCCAAAAACATTCAGTACTTC. This codes for CSANTGSAKNIQYF.

This clonotype was seen only a few times. This chain connects TRBV4-2 to TRBJ2-7; the match to TRBD2 covers 9 bases. V lost 4 bases to trimming and J lost 3 bases; unmatched junction nucleotides: 13. CDR3 length equals 17 residues. Germline lookup yields CDR1 LGHNA and CDR2 YNFKEQ. The CDR3 DNA follows: TGTGCCAGCAGCCCCCTGGGAGAACTAGCGGGCCACTACGAGCAGTACTTC. This encodes CASSPLGELAGHYEQYF.

This clonotype was detected a few times. The CDR3 DNA is TGTGCCAGCACCCGGGACCCTCTTCCAGATACGCAGTATTTT. Protein: CASTRDPLPDTQYF. This rearrangement joins TRBV6-2 or TRBV6-3 to TRBJ2-3, with D possibly called TRBD1 or TRBD2 (5 bases each). The CDR3 has 14 residues. The germline V and J ends were trimmed by 7 bases and 4 bases, with 15 bases remaining between them. Germline loops: CDR1 MNHEY, CDR2 SVGEGT.

CDR3 protein: CASRSEPSTDTQYF. The CDR3 DNA reads as TGTGCCAGCAGGTCAGAGCCTAGCACAGATACGCAGTATTTT. This chain connects TRBV6-1 to TRBJ2-3, with D unclear. CDR3 length: 14 residues. V gave up 6 bases and J gave up 0 bases, with 10 bases separating them. The germline V gene encodes CDR1 MNHNS and CDR2 SASEGT.